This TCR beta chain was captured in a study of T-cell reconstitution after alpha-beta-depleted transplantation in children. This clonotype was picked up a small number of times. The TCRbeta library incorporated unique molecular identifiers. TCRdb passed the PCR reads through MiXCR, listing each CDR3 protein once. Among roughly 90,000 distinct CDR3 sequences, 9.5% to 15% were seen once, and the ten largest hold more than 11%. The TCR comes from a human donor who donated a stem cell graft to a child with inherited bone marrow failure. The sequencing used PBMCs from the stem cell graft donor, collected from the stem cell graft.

The CDR3 DNA follows: TGTGCCAGCAGTTATCCGAGCGGGGGTTCGAACACCGGGGAGCTGTTTTTT. Its protein product is CASSYPSGGSNTGELFF. The chain combines TRBV6-6 with TRBJ2-2; TRBD2 matches at 8 bases. V shed 3 bases and J 0 bases; nucleotides not matched to a gene: 6. The CDR3 is 17 amino acids. CDR1 MNHNY and CDR2 SVGAGI come from the germline V gene (reference sequence).